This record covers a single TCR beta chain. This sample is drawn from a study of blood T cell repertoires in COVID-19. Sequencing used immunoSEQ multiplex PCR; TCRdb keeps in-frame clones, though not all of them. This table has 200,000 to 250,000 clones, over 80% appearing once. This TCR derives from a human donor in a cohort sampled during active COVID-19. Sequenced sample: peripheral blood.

The DNA for the CDR3 is TGTGCCAGTAGTATAGGACTAGCGGCGCCCTACGAGCAGTACTTC. As protein: CASSIGLAAPYEQYF. This sequence joins TRBV19 and TRBJ2-7; 9 bases match TRBD2. Trimming removed 1 base from V and 2 bases from J; junction bases left unmatched: 3. This CDR3 comprises 15 residues. Germline CDR1 LNHDA, CDR2 SQIVND (reference sequence). Filled out from reference TRBV19 and TRBJ2-7, the complete variable domain reads DGGITQSPKYLFRKEGQNVTLSCEQNLNHDAMYWYRQDPGQGLRLIYYSQIVNDFQKGDIAEGYSVSREKKESFPLTVTSAQKNPTAFYLCASSIGLAAPYEQYFGPGTRLTVT.